The T cell receptor (beta chain) under discussion was sequenced for a study of T cell responses to AZD1222 COVID-19 vaccine. Here immunoSEQ multiplex PCR was the method, and the copy in TCRdb shows in-frame clones only, minus some. The profile covers 85,000 to 130,000 clones, with roughly 92% appearing a single time and less than 5% taken by the ten largest. The CDR3 consists of 11 residues. The germline CDR1 and CDR2 sequences are SGHTS and YDEGEE. The V end was cut by 4 bases, the J end by 5 bases, with 6 bases between. This chain joins TRBV5-8 and TRBJ2-5, with no clear D. The specimen comprised peripheral blood, sampled on day 0 of AZD1222 vaccination. The clonotype comes from an adult in good health. The CDR3 coding sequence is TGTGCCAGCAGCCCCCGGGAGACCCAGTACTTC. Protein: CASSPRETQYF.